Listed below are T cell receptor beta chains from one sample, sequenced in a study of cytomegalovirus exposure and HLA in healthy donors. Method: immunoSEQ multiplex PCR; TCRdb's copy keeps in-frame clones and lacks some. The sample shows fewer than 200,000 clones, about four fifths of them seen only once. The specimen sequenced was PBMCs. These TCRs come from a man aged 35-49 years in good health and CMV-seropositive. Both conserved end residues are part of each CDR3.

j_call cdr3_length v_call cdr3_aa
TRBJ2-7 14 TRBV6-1 CASRPGGGFYEQYF
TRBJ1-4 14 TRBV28 CASSLGSLNEKLFF
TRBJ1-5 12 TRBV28 CASRTGGEPQHF
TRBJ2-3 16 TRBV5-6 CASSPTDREVADTQYF
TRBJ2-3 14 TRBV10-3 CAITPRLNRDTQYF
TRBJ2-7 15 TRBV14 CASSQDPGQAYEQYF
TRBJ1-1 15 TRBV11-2 CASSLVLTGDTEAFF
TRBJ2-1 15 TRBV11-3 CASSFTSGDHNEQFF
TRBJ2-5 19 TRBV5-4 CASSLDRGLAGGTGETQYF
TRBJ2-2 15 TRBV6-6 CASTLGPWGAGELFF
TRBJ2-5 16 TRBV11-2 CASSLASGRAGETQYF
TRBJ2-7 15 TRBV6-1 CASTLWDSQHYEQYF
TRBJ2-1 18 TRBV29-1 CSVVSPHDTGASYNEQFF
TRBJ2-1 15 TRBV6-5 CASSYQGQARHEQFF
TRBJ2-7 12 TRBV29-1 CSGSRGSGEQYF
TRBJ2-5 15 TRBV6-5 CASTPRQGAGETQYF
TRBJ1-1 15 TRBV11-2 CASSSLSGRNTEAFF